Sequencing of this T cell receptor beta chain was carried out in a study of T cell repertoires in cytomegalovirus infection. Study context: Public TCR beta signatures indicated both CMV infection and matching HLA type.

TCRdb reprocessed the reads with MiXCR, giving one entry per CDR3 protein. The data contain about 890,000 distinct CDR3 sequences, around 29% of them singletons. This CDR3 region has 15 residues. V shed 4 bases, J shed 5 bases, and the junction held 7 bases outside the gene matches. The germline V gene encodes CDR1 SEHNR and CDR2 FQNEAQ (reference sequence). Study-level results: HLA-C-restricted TCR beta clonotypes specific for CMV led the ex vivo response.

This clonotype was counted a few times. The antigen remains unidentified. V is TRBV7-9 and J is TRBJ2-1; 8 bases align to TRBD1. The sequences come from cultured CD8+ T cells from PBMCs, collected from culture after CMV antigen stimulation. The receptor was derived from a human donor in good health (CMV status not recorded). Some clones in this sample may be carry-over from other donors' samples. This CDR3 reads CASSWLKDRDNEQFF. The CDR3 region has the DNA TGTGCCAGCAGCTGGTTGAAGGACAGGGACAATGAGCAGTTCTTC.